The 14 T cell receptor beta chains listed next were all sequenced from one sample in a study of breast tumors, draining lymph nodes, adjacent tissues. TCRdb recomputed calls from the multiplex PCR reads with MiXCR, one row per CDR3 protein. The table records about 230,000 distinct CDR3 sequences, roughly 30% of them present only once. Breast cancer patients provided tissue from their axillary draining lymph nodes. The sample was axillary lymph node tissue. The receptors were gathered from a female donor with breast cancer. Some clones in this sample may be carry-over from other donors' samples.

The chain recombines TRBV2 with TRBJ2-3; maybe TRBD2 (6 bases). Looked up from germline, CDR1 is SNHLY and CDR2 is FYNNEI. The CDR3 sequence is 14 residues long. Trimming removed 6 bases from V and 1 base from J, with 11 bases in between. The CDR3 is CASRRASGTDTQYF. In DNA form, the CDR3 reads TGTGCCAGCAGGAGAGCTAGCGGCACAGATACGCAGTATTTT. Full variable domain (remainder filled in from reference TRBV2 and TRBJ2-3): EPEVTQTPSHQVTQMGQEVILRCVPISNHLYFYWYRQILGQKVEFLVSFYNNEISEKSEIFDDQFSVERPDGSNFTLKIRSTKLEDSAMYFCASRRASGTDTQYFGPGTRLTVL.

This clonotype was found once. This chain joins TRBV4-1 and TRBJ1-2; 10 bases align to TRBD1. Trimming removed 0 bases from V and 8 bases from J; junction bases left unmatched: 15. The CDR3 totals 18 residues. Germline V gene lookup returns CDR1 MGHRA and CDR2 YSYEKL. Written as DNA, the CDR3 is TGCGCCAGCAGCCAAGATCCGCGGGACAGGGGAGGGACTATCGGCTACACCTTC. This codes for CASSQDPRDRGGTIGYTF.

Ten or more counts support this clonotype. The chain joins TRBV5-1 to TRBJ2-7; TRBD1 aligns across 7 bases. Germline CDR1 is SGHRS and CDR2 is YFSETQ. The CDR3 extends over 14 amino acids. V shed 3 bases and J 4 bases; nucleotides not matched to a gene: 7. CDR3 amino acids: CASSYRQGPYEQYF. The CDR3 coding sequence is TGCGCCAGCAGCTACAGACAGGGTCCGTACGAGCAGTACTTC.

There are many counts of this clonotype. The CDR3 loop is CASSQWGSGRTTTQYF. The CDR3 DNA sequence: TGTGCCAGCAGCCAATGGGGAAGCGGGAGAACCACAACGCAGTATTTT. The rearrangement uses TRBV3-1 and TRBJ2-3, with 8 nucleotides matching TRBD2. Germline values: CDR1 LGHDT, CDR2 YNNKEL (reference sequence). V lost 2 bases, J lost 9 bases, and 13 bases stayed unmatched. The CDR3 runs 16 residues.

The sample holds many counts of this clonotype. The genes are TRBV6-2 or TRBV6-3 and TRBJ2-7; the match to TRBD2 covers 16 bases. The J segment lost 4 bases and the V segment lost 7 bases, leaving 7 bases of the junction unmatched. Germline CDR1 MNHEY, CDR2 SVGEGT. The CDR3 runs 16 residues. CDR3 bases: TGTGCCAGCACCGGGACTAGCGGGAGGGCCATGTACGAGCAGTACTTC. This codes for CASTGTSGRAMYEQYF.

This clonotype came up a few times. The genes are TRBV6-2 or TRBV6-3 and TRBJ2-3, with 12 nucleotides matching TRBD2. CDR3 size: 15 residues. CDR1 and CDR2 (germline): MNHEY, SVGEGT. V lost 6 bases, J lost 5 bases, and 6 bases stayed unmatched. The CDR3 coding sequence is TGTGCCAGCAGCCGACTAGCGGGAGTGGGAGATACGCAGTATTTT. Translated, it gives CASSRLAGVGDTQYF.

This clonotype was counted many times. This rearrangement joins TRBV20-1 to TRBJ2-3, with D perhaps TRBD2 (6 bases). The V end was cut by 3 bases, the J end by 3 bases, with 16 bases between. Germline V gene lookup returns CDR1 DFQATT and CDR2 SNEGSKA (reference sequence). There are 15 residues in the CDR3. The CDR3 region is CSARGWGDRTDTQYF. The CDR3 bases are TGCAGTGCTAGGGGGTGGGGGGATCGGACAGATACGCAGTATTTT.

The chain uses TRBV11-1 and TRBJ2-1, with TRBD2 matching over 7 bases. CDR1 SGHAT and CDR2 FQDESV come from the germline V gene (reference sequence). The CDR3 is made up of 15 amino acids. DNA for the CDR3: TGTGCTAGAGATTCGGCGGGAGTCTCCTACAATGAGCAGTTCTTC. Its translation: CARDSAGVSYNEQFF. The variable domain in full, completed from reference TRBV11-1 and TRBJ2-1, reads EAEVAQSPRYKITEKSQAVAFWCDPISGHATLYWYRQILGQGPELLVQFQDESVVDDSQLPKDRFSAERLKGVDSTLKIQPAELGDSAMYLCARDSAGVSYNEQFFGPGTRLTVL.

The table lists this clonotype with many counts. The J gene is TRBJ1-6, the V gene TRBV5-1; weak D call: TRBD1 (5 bases). This CDR3 is 16 amino acids long. V lost 4 bases to trimming and J lost 4 bases, with 15 bases between them. Germline CDR1 is SGHRS and CDR2 is YFSETQ. CDR3 in amino acids: CASSLTGTEYNSPLHF. The DNA of the CDR3 is TGCGCCAGCAGCCTCACCGGGACGGAATATAATTCACCCCTCCACTTT.

Many counts were recorded for this clonotype. J is TRBJ2-1 and V is TRBV29-1; D perhaps matches TRBD1 (6 bases). CDR3 length equals 14 residues. V was shortened by 7 bases and J by 1 base, with 14 bases between the two germline ends. The germline V gene encodes CDR1 SQVTM and CDR2 ANQGSEA. The CDR3 DNA reads TGCAGCGCCCCCGACAGGCGATCCTACAATGAGCAGTTCTTC. Its translation is CSAPDRRSYNEQFF.

In this sample, this clonotype turned up many times. V gene TRBV6-1 combines with J gene TRBJ2-5, with 9 bases matching TRBD2. Trimming at V came to 10 bases and at J to 7 bases, leaving 16 bases not matched to a gene. In germline, CDR1 is MNHNS, CDR2 SASEGT. The CDR3 sequence is 15 residues long. The CDR3 DNA is TGTGCCAACGCCCCCACGGCGGGAGGGGGGGGGACCCAGTACTTC. It is translated as CANAPTAGGGGTQYF.

The chain has TRBV9 and TRBJ1-1, with 7 bases matching TRBD1. The CDR3 extends over 14 amino acids. Germline-derived CDR1 and CDR2 are SGDLS and YYNGEE. After removal of 4 bases from V and 6 bases from J, the junction contained 9 bases not matched to a gene. CDR3 residues: CASSPHRGASEAFF. The CDR3 region has the DNA TGTGCCAGCAGCCCCCACAGGGGTGCTTCTGAAGCTTTCTTT. Complete variable domain (other parts from reference TRBV9 and TRBJ1-1): DSGVTQTPKHLITATGQRVTLRCSPRSGDLSVYWYQQSLDQGLQFLIQYYNGEERAKGNILERFSAQQFPDLHSELNLSSLELGDSALYFCASSPHRGASEAFFGQGTRLTVV.

The sample holds many counts of this clonotype. V is TRBV19 and J is TRBJ2-3; D tentatively fits TRBD1 or TRBD2 (6 bases each). The germline CDR1 and CDR2 sequences are LNHDA and SQIVND (reference sequence). V was clipped by 3 bases and J by 2 bases, with 18 bases between them. The CDR3 runs 17 residues. CDR3 in amino acids: CASSIRKGGQITDTQYF. In DNA form, the CDR3 reads TGTGCCAGTAGTATTCGGAAGGGGGGCCAGATCACAGATACGCAGTATTTT.

The table lists this clonotype with a few counts. The V gene is TRBV11-2, the J gene TRBJ2-2; 7 positions agree with TRBD2. The CDR3 sequence is 22 residues long. Unmatched junction bases numbered 24, after V lost 0 bases and J lost 5 bases. Germline V lookup: CDR1 SGHAT, CDR2 FQNNGV. CDR3 coding DNA: TGTGCCAGCAGCTTAGATTCTTTAGGTCTTTATGTAGGCGGGAGCGAGACCGGGGAGCTGTTTTTT. Translating gives CASSLDSLGLYVGGSETGELFF. Combining the CDR3 with reference TRBV11-2 and TRBJ2-2 gives the whole variable domain EAGVAQSPRYKIIEKRQSVAFWCNPISGHATLYWYQQILGQGPKLLIQFQNNGVVDDSQLPKDRFSAERLKGVDSTLKIQPAKLEDSAVYLCASSLDSLGLYVGGSETGELFFGEGSRLTVL.